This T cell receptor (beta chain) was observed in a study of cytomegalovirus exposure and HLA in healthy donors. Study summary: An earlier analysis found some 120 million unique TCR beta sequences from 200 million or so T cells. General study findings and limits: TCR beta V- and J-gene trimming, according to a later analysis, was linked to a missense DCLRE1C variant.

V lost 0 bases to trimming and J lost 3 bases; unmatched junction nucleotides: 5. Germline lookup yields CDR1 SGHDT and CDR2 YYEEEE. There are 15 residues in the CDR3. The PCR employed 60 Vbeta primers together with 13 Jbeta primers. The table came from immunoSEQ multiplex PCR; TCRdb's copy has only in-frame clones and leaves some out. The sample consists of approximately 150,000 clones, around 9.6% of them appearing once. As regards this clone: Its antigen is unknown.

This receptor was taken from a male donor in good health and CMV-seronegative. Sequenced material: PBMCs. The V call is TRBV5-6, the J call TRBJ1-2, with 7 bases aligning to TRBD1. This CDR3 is CASSLGDRFHYGYTF. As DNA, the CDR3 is TGTGCCAGCAGCTTGGGGGACAGATTTCACTATGGCTACACCTTC.